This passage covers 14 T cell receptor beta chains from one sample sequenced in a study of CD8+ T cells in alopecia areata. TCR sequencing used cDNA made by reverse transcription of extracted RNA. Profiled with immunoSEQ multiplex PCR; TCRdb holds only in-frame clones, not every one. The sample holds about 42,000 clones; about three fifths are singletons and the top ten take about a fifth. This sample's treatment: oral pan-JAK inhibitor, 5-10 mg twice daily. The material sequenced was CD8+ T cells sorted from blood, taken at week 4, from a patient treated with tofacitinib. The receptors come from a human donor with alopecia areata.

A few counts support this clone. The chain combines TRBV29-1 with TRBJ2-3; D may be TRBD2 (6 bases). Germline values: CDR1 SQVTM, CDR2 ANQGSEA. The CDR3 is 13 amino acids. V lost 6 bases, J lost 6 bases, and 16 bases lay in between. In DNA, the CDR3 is TGCAGCGTGGAGGGGACTCTCGAGGATACGCAGTATTTT. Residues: CSVEGTLEDTQYF.

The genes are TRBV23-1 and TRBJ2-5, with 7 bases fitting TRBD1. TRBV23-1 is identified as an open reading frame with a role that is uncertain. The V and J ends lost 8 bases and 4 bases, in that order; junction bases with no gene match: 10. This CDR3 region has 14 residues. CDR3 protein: CASGSGQSIETQYF. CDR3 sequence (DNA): TGCGCCAGCGGATCGGGACAGTCGATAGAGACCCAGTACTTC.

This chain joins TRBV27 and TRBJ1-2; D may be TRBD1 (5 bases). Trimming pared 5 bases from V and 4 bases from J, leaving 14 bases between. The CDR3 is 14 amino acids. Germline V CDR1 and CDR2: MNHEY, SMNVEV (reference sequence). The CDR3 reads CASSRTTGSYGYTF. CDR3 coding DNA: TGTGCCAGCAGTCGGACAACAGGAAGCTATGGCTACACCTTC.

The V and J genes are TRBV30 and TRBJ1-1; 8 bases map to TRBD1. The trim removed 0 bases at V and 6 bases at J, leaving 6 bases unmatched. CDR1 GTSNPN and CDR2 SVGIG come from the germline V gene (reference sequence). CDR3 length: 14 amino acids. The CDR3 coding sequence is TGTGCCTGGAGTGTAGGACAGGGAAGGGCTGAAGCTTTCTTT. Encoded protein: CAWSVGQGRAEAFF.

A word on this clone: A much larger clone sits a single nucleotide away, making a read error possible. CDR3 coding DNA: TGTGCCAGCAGTGCGGGTCGGGGGAAGGGGCACACTGAAGCTTTCTTT. Amino acids: CASSAGRGKGHTEAFF. This chain joins TRBV2 and TRBJ1-1; a weak D match, TRBD1 (5 bases). Germline V CDR1 and CDR2: SNHLY, FYNNEI. The CDR3 loop spans 16 amino acids. V lost 4 bases to trimming and J lost 3 bases, with 18 bases between them.

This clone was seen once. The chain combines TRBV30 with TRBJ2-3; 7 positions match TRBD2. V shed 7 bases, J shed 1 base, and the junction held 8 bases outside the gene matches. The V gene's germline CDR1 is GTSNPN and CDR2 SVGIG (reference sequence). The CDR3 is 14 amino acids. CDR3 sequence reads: CALYVRGGTDTQYF. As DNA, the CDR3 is TGTGCCTTATATGTTCGGGGGGGCACAGATACGCAGTATTTT.

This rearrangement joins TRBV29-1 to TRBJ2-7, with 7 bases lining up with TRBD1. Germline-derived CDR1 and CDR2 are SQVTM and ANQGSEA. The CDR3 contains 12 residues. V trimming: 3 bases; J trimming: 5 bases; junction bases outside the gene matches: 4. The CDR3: CSVDITGDEQYF. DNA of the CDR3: TGCAGCGTTGACATAACAGGGGACGAGCAGTACTTC.

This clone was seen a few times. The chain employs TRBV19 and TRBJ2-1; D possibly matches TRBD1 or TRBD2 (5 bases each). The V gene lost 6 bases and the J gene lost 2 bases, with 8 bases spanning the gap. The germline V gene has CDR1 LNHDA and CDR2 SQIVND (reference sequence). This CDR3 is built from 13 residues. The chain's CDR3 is CASRGDPYNEQFF. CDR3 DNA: TGTGCCAGTAGGGGGGACCCCTACAATGAGCAGTTCTTC.

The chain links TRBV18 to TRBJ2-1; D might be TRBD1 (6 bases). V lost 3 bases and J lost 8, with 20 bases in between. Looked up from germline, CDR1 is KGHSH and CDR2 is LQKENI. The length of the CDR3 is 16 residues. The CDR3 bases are TGTGCCAGCTCACCGGAACAGGGTCTTAGGATGGATGAGCAGTTCTTC. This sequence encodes CASSPEQGLRMDEQFF.

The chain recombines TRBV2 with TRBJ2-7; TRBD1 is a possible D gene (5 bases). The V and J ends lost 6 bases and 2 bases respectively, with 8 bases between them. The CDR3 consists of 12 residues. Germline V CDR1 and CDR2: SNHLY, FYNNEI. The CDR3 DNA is TGTGCCAGCAGCTTAGGGGCCTACGAGCAGTACTTC. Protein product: CASSLGAYEQYF.

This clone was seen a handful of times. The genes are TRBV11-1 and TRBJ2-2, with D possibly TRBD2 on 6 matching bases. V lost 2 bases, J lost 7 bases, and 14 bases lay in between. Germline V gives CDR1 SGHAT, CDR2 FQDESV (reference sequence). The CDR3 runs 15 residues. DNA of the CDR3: TGTGCCAGCAGCTTAATGGGGGGAATCAGCGGGGAGCTGTTTTTT. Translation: CASSLMGGISGELFF.

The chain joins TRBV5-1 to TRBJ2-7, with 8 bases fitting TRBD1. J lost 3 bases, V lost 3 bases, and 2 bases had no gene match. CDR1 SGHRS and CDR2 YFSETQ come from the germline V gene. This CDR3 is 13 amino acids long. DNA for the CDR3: TGCGCCAGCAGCTACGGGACAGGCTACGAGCAGTACTTC. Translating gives CASSYGTGYEQYF. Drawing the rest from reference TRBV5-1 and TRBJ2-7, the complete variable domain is KAGVTQTPRYLIKTRGQQVTLSCSPISGHRSVSWYQQTPGQGLQFLFEYFSETQRNKGNFPGRFSGRQFSNSRSEMNVSTLELGDSALYLCASSYGTGYEQYFGPGTRLTVT.

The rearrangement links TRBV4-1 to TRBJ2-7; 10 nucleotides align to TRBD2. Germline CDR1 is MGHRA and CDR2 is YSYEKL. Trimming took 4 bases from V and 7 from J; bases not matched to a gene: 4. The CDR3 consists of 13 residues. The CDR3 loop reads CASSPSGREEQYF. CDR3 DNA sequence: TGCGCCAGCAGCCCGAGCGGGAGGGAAGAGCAGTACTTC.

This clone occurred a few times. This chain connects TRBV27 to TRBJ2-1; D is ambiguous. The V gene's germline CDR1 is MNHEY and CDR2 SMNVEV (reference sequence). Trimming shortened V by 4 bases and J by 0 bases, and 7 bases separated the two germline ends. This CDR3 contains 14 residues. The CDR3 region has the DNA TGTGCCAGCAGTTCCAAGAGCTCCTACAATGAGCAGTTCTTC. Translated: CASSSKSSYNEQFF.